A single sample gave rise to the 5 T cell receptor beta chains below, sequenced in a study of blood T cell repertoires in COVID-19. Sequenced by immunoSEQ multiplex PCR; TCRdb stores in-frame clones only, minus some. The sample records 320,000 or so clones, about 88% being singletons. Material for sequencing was PBMCs or T cells enriched from blood (not recorded which). The receptors were sampled from a woman in her thirties who had recovered from COVID-19.

This clone was seen once. This rearrangement joins TRBV15 to TRBJ2-6; D is unclear. The V gene lost 0 bases and the J gene lost 4 bases, with 7 bases spanning the gap. Germline lookup yields CDR1 LNHNV and CDR2 YYDKDF (reference sequence). There are 15 residues in the CDR3. The CDR3 loop reads CATSRDLAGANVLTF. For the CDR3, the DNA is TGTGCCACCAGCAGAGATCTGGCCGGGGCCAACGTCCTGACTTTC.

This clone occurred a few times. This chain links TRBV11-2 with TRBJ2-3, with 9 bases fitting TRBD2. Trimming at V came to 5 bases and at J to 5 bases, leaving 8 bases not matched to a gene. The CDR3 contains 15 residues. The germline gives CDR1 SGHAT, CDR2 FQNNGV. The DNA of the CDR3 is TGTGCCAGCAGCACCTGGGGGCGGGGGGGAGATACGCAGTATTTT. The encoded protein is CASSTWGRGGDTQYF.

The gene calls are TRBV2 and TRBJ1-2; 9 bases match TRBD1. The V gene's germline CDR1 is SNHLY and CDR2 FYNNEI. V dropped 5 bases and J dropped 6; count of bases not matched to a gene: 7. This CDR3 has 14 amino acids. CDR3 nucleotides: TGTGCCAGCAGTCTACAGGGGGCAGAAAATGGCTACACCTTC. The encoded protein is CASSLQGAENGYTF.

V usage is TRBV19 and J usage is TRBJ2-1, with 8 nucleotides matching TRBD1. V lost 6 bases to trimming and J lost 5 bases; unmatched junction nucleotides: 12. Germline-derived CDR1 and CDR2 are LNHDA and SQIVND (reference sequence). This CDR3 is built from 16 residues. CDR3 coding DNA: TGTGCCAGTAGGACTCCCGGACAGGGCTTCAACAATGAGCAGTTCTTC. This encodes CASRTPGQGFNNEQFF.

This rearrangement joins TRBV19 to TRBJ1-1; D gene unclear. Germline V gene lookup returns CDR1 LNHDA and CDR2 SQIVND (reference sequence). V lost 6 bases, J lost 2 bases, and 16 bases lay in between. The CDR3 covers 15 residues. CDR3 coding DNA: TGTGCCAGTAGGCCCGGCGGGATTCTCAACACTGAAGCTTTCTTT. Residues: CASRPGGILNTEAFF.